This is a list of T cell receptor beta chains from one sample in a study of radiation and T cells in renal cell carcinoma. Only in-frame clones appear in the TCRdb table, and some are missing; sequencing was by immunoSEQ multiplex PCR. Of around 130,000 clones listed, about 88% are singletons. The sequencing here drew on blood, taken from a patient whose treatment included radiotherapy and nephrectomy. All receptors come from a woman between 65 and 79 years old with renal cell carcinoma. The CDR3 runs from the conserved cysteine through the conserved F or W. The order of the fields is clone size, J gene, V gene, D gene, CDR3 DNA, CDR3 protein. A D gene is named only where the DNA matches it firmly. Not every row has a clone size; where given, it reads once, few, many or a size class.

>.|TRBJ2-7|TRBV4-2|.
TGTGCCAGCAGCCAAGATAACCTTCTGGACGAGCAGTACTTC
CASSQDNLLDEQYF
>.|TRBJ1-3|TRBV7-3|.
TGTGCCAGCAGCTTAACCGGGGGATCTGGAAACACCATATATTTT
CASSLTGGSGNTIYF
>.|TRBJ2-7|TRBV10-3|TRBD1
TGTGCCATCAGAGCCGGGACAGGGCTCTACGAGCAGTACTTC
CAIRAGTGLYEQYF
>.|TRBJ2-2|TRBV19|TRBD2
TGTGCCAGTACCCAATGGGGGGGGACTTACACCGGGGAGCTGTTTTTT
CASTQWGGTYTGELFF
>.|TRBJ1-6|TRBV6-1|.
TGTGCCAGCAGTGAAGGTACCGGGGGTGGAAGTTCACCCCTCCACTTT
CASSEGTGGGSSPLHF
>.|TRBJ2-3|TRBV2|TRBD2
TGTGCCAGCACCCGAGGGGGACTAGCAGACGGGGATACGCAGTATTTT
CASTRGGLADGDTQYF
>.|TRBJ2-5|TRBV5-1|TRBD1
TGCGCCAGCAGCCCGAAGAGGACAGGGAGCTCGTTACAAGAGACCCAGTACTTC
CASSPKRTGSSLQETQYF
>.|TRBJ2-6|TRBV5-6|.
TGTGCCAGCAGCGTAGGACAGTTCAGCTCTGGGGCCAACGTCCTGACTTTC
CASSVGQFSSGANVLTF
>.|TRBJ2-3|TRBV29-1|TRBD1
TGCAGCGCAGGGGGCTACAGGGGACGAAGCACAGATACGCAGTATTTT
CSAGGYRGRSTDTQYF
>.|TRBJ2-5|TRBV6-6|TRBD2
TGTGCCAGCAGTCCTAGCGGGGGGAGCTCGGAGACCCAGTACTTC
CASSPSGGSSETQYF
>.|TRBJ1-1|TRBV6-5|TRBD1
TGTGCCAGCCTCATACAGGGGTGGAACACTGAAGCTTTCTTT
CASLIQGWNTEAFF
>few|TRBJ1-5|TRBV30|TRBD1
TGTGCCTGGAGCGCGGGACAGGGAAATCAGCCCCAGCATTTT
CAWSAGQGNQPQHF
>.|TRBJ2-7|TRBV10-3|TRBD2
TGTGCCATCAGTGGGACTAGCAGCTCCTACGAGCAGTACTTC
CAISGTSSSYEQYF
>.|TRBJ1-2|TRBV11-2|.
TGTGCCAGCAGCCCTATCGTCAGGGATTCCTATGGCTACACCTTC
CASSPIVRDSYGYTF
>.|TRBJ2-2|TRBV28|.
TGTGCCAGCAGTTTAGACGGGGCGGGCGGGGAGCTGTTTTTT
CASSLDGAGGELFF
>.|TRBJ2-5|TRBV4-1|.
TGCGCCAGCAGCCAAGAAGGAGGGATGGGGACCCAGTACTTC
CASSQEGGMGTQYF
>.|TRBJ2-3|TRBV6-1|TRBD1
TGTGCCAGCAGTGAACTCTCCCGGACAGGCGGATGGTCGGATACGCAGTATTTT
CASSELSRTGGWSDTQYF
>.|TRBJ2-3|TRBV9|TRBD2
TGTGCCAGCAGCGTCGGGACTAGCGGGGGGGCCTACATAGATACGCAGTATTTT
CASSVGTSGGAYIDTQYF
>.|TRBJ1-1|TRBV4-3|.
TGCGCCAGCAGCCAAGAAACCTCCGGGACTGAAGCTTTCTTT
CASSQETSGTEAFF
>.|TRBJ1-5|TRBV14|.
TGTGCCAGCAGCCAGGTTCAGAACTGTCAGCCCCAGCATTTT
CASSQVQNCQPQHF
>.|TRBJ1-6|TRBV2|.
TGTGCCAGCAGTGAAGCGGGAGGGGGGGTCGGACCCCTCCACTTT
CASSEAGGGVGPLHF
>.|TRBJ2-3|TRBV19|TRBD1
TGTGCCAGTAGTCCCGGGACAGGGTTTGGTACGCAGTATTTT
CASSPGTGFGTQYF
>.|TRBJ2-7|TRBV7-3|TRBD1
TGTGCCAGCAGCTTGGAGGGACAGGGGGAGCAGTACTTC
CASSLEGQGEQYF
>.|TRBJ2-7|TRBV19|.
TGTGCCAGTAGTATAGACGGACATTCGACTGATTACGAGCAGTACTTC
CASSIDGHSTDYEQYF